This T cell receptor beta chain was profiled in a study of early T cells in non-severe SARS-CoV-2 infection. Study information: It was bulk RNA from unsorted whole blood that was sequenced, and the chains were unpaired. Points from the study as a whole: Matching with VDJdb favored anti-spike CD8 responses (missing private and CD4 specificities).

Individually, cDNA molecules had unique molecular identifiers attached to them. TCRdb re-called the 5' RACE reads through MiXCR, storing one row per CDR3 protein. Of around 28,000 distinct CDR3 sequences detected, 5.7% appear once; the ten largest clones hold over 5%. The table lists this clonotype with a few counts. Its antigen is unidentified. The germline gives CDR1 LNHDA, CDR2 SQIVND (reference sequence). V shed 6 bases and J 0 bases; nucleotides not matched to a gene: 10. The CDR3 is 16 amino acids. Sequenced material: whole blood. The receptor was isolated from an adult who was a healthcare worker with PCR-confirmed SARS-CoV-2 infection or an uninfected control (not recorded which). V is TRBV19 and J is TRBJ2-5, with 7 nucleotides matching TRBD2. The CDR3: CASSPGGSGHQETQYF. For the CDR3, the DNA is TGTGCCAGTAGCCCCGGGGGGAGCGGACACCAAGAGACCCAGTACTTC.